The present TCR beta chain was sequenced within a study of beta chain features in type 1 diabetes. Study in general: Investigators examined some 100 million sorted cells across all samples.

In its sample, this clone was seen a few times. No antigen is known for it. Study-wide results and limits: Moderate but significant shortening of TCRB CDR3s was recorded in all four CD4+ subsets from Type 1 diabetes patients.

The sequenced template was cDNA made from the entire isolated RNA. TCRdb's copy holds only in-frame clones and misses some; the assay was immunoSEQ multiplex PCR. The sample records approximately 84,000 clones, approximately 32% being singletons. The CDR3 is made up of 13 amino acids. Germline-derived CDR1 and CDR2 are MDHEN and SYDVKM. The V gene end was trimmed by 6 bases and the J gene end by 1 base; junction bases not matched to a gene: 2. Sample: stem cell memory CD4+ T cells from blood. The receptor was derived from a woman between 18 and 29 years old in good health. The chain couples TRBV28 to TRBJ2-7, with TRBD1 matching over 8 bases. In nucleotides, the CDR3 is TGTGCCAGCAGCCGGGACAGGTCCTACGAGCAGTACTTC. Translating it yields CASSRDRSYEQYF.